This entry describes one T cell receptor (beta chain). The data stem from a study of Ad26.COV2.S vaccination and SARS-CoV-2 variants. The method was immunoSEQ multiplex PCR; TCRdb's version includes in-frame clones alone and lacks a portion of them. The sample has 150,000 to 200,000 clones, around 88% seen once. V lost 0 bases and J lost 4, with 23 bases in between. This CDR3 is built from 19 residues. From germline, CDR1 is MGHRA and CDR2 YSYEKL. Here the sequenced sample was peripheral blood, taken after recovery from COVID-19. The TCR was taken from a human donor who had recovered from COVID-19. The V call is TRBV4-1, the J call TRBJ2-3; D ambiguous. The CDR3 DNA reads TGCGCCAGCAGCCAAGATCGGCCTAGGATATTCTTTCGTCCAGATACGCAGTATTTT. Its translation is CASSQDRPRIFFRPDTQYF.